This T cell receptor beta chain was sequenced for a study of Ad26.COV2.S vaccination and SARS-CoV-2 variants. Background on the study: Intramuscular Ad26.COV2.S doses were given once or twice, 56 days apart.

Treatment noted: around 19 received Ad26.COV2.S at low or high dose, single or two shots; about five received placebo; per-sample allocation not given. The samples were gathered on day 63 after the first injection of vaccine or placebo. Participants' vaccine, an Ad26 vector, delivered Wuhan-strain SARS-CoV-2 spike. V was clipped by 6 bases and J by 2 bases; unmatched bases: 7. Germline V lookup: CDR1 SQVTM, CDR2 ANQGSEA. The CDR3 totals 15 residues. Sequencing was performed with immunoSEQ multiplex PCR; in TCRdb, only in-frame clones are kept and a portion is missing. Here the sample spans about 440,000 clones, 80% to 95% being singletons.

The sequencing here drew on peripheral blood, taken in a trial of Ad26.COV2.S vaccine versus placebo. This TCR was recovered from a person aged 18-65 years who received the Ad26.COV2.S COVID-19 vaccine or a placebo. The chain employs TRBV29-1 and TRBJ2-3; the match to TRBD2 covers 11 bases. The CDR3, as DNA: TGCAGCGTGAGGCTTAGCGGGAGGGTCACAGATACGCAGTATTTT. This encodes CSVRLSGRVTDTQYF.